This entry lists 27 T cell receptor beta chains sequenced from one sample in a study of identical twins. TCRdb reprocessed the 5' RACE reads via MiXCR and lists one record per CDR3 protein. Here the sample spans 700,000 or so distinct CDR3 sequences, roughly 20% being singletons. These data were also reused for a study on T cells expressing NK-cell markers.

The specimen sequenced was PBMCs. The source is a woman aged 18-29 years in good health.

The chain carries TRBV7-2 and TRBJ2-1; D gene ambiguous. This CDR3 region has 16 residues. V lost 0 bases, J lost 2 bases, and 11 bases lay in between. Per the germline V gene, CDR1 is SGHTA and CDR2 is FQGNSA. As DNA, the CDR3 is TGTGCCAGCAGCTTAGCTTGGAATCTTGCCTACAATGAGCAGTTCTTC. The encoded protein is CASSLAWNLAYNEQFF. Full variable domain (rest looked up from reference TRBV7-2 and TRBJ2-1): GAGVSQSPSNKVTEKGKDVELRCDPISGHTALYWYRQSLGQGLEFLIYFQGNSAPDKSGLPSDRFSAERTGGSVSTLTIQRTQQEDSAVYLCASSLAWNLAYNEQFFGPGTRLTVL.

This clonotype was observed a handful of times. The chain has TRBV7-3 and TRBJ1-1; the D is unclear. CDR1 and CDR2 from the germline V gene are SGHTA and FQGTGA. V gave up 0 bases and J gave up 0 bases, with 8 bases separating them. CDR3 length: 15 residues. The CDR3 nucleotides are TGTGCCAGCAGCTTAACCGGAGCCTTGAACACTGAAGCTTTCTTT. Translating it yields CASSLTGALNTEAFF.

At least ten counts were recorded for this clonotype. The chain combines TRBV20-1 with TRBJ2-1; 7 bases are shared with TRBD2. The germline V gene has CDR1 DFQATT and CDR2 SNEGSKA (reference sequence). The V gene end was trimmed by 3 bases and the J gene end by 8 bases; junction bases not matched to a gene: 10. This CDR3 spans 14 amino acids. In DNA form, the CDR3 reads TGCAGTGCTAGGGCGGGAGCGGAAGCGGATGAGCAGTTCTTC. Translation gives CSARAGAEADEQFF.

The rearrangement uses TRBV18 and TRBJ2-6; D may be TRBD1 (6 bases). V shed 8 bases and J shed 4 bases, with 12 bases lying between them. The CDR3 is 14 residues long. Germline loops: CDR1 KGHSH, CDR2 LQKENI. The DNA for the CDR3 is TGTGCCAGCAACACAGGGCCAGGGGCCAACGTCCTGACTTTC. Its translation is CASNTGPGANVLTF.

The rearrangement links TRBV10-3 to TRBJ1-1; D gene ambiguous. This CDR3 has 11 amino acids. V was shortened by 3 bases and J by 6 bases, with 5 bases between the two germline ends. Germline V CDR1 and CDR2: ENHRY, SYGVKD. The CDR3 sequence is CAISDAAEAFF. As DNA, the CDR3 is TGTGCCATCAGTGATGCGGCTGAAGCTTTCTTT.

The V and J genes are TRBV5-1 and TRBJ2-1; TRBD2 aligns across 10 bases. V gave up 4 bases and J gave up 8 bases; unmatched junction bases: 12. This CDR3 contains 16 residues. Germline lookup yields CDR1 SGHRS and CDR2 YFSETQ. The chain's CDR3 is CASSLAASGSFDEQFF. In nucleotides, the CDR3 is TGCGCCAGCAGCCTGGCGGCTAGCGGGAGTTTTGATGAGCAGTTCTTC.

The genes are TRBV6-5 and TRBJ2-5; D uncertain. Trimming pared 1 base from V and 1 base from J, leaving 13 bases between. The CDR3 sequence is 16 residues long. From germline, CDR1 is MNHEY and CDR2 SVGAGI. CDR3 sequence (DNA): TGTGCCAGCAGTTACTGGCAGTCCCCGACCCAAGAGACCCAGTACTTC. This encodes CASSYWQSPTQETQYF.

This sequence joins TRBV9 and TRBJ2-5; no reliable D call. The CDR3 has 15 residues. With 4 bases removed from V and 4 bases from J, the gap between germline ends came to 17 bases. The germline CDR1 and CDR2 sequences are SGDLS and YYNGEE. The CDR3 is CASSHPSRGRETQYF. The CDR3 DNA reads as TGTGCCAGCAGCCATCCTTCTAGAGGTCGAGAGACCCAGTACTTC.

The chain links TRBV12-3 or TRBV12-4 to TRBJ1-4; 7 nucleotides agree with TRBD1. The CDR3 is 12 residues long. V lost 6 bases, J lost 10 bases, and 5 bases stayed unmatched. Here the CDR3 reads CASRDRWGKLFF. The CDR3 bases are TGTGCCAGCAGGGACAGGTGGGGAAAACTGTTTTTT.

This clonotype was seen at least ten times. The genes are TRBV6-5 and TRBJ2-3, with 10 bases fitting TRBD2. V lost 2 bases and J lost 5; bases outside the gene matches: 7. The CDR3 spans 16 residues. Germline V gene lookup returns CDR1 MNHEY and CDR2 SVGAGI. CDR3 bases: TGTGCCAGCAGTTACGGGACTAGCGAGTTGCAAGATACGCAGTATTTT. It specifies CASSYGTSELQDTQYF.

The CDR3 DNA follows: TGCAGTGCAAAGGGGACTAGCGGGTCCCTGAGCTCCTACAATGAGCAGTTCTTC. Translation: CSAKGTSGSLSSYNEQFF. The chain uses TRBV20-1 and TRBJ2-1; TRBD2 aligns across 12 bases. Germline CDR1 DFQATT, CDR2 SNEGSKA (reference sequence). CDR3 length equals 18 residues. V was clipped by 6 bases and J by 0 bases; unmatched bases: 12.

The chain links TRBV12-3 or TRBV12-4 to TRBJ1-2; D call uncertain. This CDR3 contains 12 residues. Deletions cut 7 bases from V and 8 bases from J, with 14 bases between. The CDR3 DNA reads TGTGCCAGCACCTCGGACTGGGAGGGCTACACCTTC. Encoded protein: CASTSDWEGYTF.

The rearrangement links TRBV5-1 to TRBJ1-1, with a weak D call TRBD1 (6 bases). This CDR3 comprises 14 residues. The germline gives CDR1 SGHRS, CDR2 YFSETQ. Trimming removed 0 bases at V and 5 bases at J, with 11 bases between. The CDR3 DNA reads TGCGCCAGCAGCTTGGATACAGGGAAAACTGAAGCTTTCTTT. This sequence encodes CASSLDTGKTEAFF.

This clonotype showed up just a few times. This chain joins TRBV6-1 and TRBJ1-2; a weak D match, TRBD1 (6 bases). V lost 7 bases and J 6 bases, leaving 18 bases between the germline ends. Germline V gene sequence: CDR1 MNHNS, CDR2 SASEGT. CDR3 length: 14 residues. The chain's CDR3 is CASNSKGESNGYTF. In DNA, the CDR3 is TGTGCCAGCAATAGTAAGGGGGAATCGAATGGCTACACCTTC.

CDR3 region: CASSERGLGTGELFF. For the CDR3, the DNA is TGTGCCAGCAGCGAAAGGGGGCTCGGCACCGGGGAGCTGTTTTTT. The chain links TRBV9 to TRBJ2-2, with 7 positions matching TRBD1. J gave up 4 bases and V 3 bases, and 6 bases lay outside the gene matches. Looked up from germline, CDR1 is SGDLS and CDR2 is YYNGEE. The CDR3 is 15 residues long.

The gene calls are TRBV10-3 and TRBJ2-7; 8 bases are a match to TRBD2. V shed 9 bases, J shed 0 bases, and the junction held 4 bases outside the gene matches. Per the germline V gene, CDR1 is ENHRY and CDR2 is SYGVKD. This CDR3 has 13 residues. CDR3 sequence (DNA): TGTGCCATGCGGGGGGCTAGCTCCTACGAGCAGTACTTC. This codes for CAMRGASSYEQYF.

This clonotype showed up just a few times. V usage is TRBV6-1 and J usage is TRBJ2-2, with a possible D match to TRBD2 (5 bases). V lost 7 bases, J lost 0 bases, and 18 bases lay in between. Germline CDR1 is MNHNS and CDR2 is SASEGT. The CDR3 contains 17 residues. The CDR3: CASTLNEGIANTGELFF. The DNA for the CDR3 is TGTGCCAGCACCCTAAACGAGGGAATCGCGAACACCGGGGAGCTGTTTTTT.

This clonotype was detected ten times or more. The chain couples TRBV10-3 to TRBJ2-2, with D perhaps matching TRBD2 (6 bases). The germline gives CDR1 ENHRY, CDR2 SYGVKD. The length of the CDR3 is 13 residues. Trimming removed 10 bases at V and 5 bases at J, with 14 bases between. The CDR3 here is CATKGLNTGELFF. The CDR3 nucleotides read TGTGCCACAAAGGGACTTAATACCGGGGAGCTGTTTTTT.

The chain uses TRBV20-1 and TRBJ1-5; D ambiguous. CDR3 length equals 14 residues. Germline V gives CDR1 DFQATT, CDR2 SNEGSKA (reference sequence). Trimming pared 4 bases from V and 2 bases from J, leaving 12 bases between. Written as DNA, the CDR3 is TGCAGTGCTAAGTTCTCGGGAGGCAATCAGCCCCAGCATTTT. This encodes CSAKFSGGNQPQHF.

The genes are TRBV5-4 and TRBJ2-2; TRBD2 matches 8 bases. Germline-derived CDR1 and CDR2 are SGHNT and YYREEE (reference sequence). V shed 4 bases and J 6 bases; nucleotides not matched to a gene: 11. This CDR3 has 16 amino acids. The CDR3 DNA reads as TGTGCCAGCAGCCACGCGGGACTAGGATCTCCCGGGGAGCTGTTTTTT. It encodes CASSHAGLGSPGELFF.

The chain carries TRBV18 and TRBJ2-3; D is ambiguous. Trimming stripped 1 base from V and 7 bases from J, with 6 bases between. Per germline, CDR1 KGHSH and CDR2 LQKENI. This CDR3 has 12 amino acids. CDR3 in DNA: TGTGCCAGCTCACCACGACGGAATACGCAGTATTTT. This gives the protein CASSPRRNTQYF.

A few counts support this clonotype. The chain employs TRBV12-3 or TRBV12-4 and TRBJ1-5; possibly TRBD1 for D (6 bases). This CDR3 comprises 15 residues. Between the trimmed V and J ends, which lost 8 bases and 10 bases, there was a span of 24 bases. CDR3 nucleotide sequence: TGTGCCAGCCCCCCCGGGACACATATCTCTCTCCCCCAGCATTTT. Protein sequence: CASPPGTHISLPQHF.

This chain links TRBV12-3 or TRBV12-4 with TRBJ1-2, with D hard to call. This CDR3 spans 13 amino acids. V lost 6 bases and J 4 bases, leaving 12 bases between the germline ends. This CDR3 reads CASRIQSGYGYTF. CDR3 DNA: TGTGCCAGCAGGATCCAATCGGGCTATGGCTACACCTTC.

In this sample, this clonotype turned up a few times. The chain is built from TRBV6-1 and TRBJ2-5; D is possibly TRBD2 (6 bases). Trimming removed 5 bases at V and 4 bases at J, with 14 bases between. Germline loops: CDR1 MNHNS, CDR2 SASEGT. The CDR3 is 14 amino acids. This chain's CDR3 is CASSTAGRRETQYF. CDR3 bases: TGTGCCAGCAGTACGGCGGGGCGGAGAGAGACCCAGTACTTC.

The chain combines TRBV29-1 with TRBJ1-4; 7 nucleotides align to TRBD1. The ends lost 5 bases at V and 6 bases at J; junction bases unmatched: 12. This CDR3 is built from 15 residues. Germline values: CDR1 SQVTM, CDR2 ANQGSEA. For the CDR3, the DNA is TGCAGCGTTTCAGGGGGTCCGGCTCAGGATGAAAAACTGTTTTTT. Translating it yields CSVSGGPAQDEKLFF.

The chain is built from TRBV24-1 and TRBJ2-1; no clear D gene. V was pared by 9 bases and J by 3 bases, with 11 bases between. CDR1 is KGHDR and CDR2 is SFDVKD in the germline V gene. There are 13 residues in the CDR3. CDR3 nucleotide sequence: TGTGCCACCGAGGCCACTAACTACAATGAGCAGTTCTTC. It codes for CATEATNYNEQFF.

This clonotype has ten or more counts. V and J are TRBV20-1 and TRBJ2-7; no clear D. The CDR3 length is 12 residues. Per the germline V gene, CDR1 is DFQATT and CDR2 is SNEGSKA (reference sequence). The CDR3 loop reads CSAARTPYEQYF. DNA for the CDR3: TGCTCGGCTGCCAGGACCCCTTACGAGCAGTACTTC.